Described below is a single T cell receptor (beta chain) sequence and its context. These data belong to a study of blood T cell repertoires in COVID-19. About the study: Samples representing acute and convalescent COVID-19 were sourced from the United States, Italy and Spain.

The method was immunoSEQ multiplex PCR; TCRdb's version includes in-frame clones alone and lacks a portion of them. The sample holds hundreds of thousands of clones; around 88% are singletons and the top ten take approximately 6.6%. This CDR3 has 12 residues. Trimming pared 5 bases from V and 7 bases from J, leaving 9 bases between. Germline CDR1 and CDR2: LNHDA and SQIVND (reference sequence). This receptor was taken from a woman in her 30s who had recovered from COVID-19. The gene calls are TRBV19 and TRBJ2-1; D is possibly TRBD2 (5 bases). Input material: peripheral blood. The CDR3 nucleotides are TGTGCCAGTAGTGCACGGGGTAATGAGCAGTTCTTC. Its translation is CASSARGNEQFF.